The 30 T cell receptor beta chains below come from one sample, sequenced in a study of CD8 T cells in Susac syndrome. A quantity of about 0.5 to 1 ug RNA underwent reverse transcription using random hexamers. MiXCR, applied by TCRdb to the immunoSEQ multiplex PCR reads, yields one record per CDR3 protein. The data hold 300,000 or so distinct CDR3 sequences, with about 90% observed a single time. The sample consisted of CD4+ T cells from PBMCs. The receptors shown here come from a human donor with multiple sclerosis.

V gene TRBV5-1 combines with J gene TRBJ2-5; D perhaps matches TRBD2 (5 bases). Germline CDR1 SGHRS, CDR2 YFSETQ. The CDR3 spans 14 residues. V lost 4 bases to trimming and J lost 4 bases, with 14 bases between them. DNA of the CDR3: TGCGCCAGCAGCCGCTGGTGGGAGTCAGAGACCCAGTACTTC. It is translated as CASSRWWESETQYF.

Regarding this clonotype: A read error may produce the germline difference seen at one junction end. CDR3 residues: CASSVGTSSTDTQYF. CDR3 coding DNA: TGTGCCAGCAGCGTAGGGACTTCCAGCACAGATACGCAGTATTTT. V is TRBV13 and J is TRBJ2-3; D might be TRBD2 (6 bases). The CDR3 has 15 amino acids. Germline V gives CDR1 PRHDT, CDR2 FYEKMQ (reference sequence).

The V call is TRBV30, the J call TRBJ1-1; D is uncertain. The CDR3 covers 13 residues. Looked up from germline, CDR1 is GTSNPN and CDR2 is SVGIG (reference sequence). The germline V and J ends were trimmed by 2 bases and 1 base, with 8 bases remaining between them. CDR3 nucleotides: TGTGCCTGGAGTTTGCGGTCGAACACTGAAGCTTTCTTT. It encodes CAWSLRSNTEAFF.

The CDR3 reads CASSPGEEQGVSEAFF. The CDR3 coding sequence is TGTGCCAGCTCACCCGGGGAGGAACAGGGGGTGTCGGAAGCTTTCTTT. The genes are TRBV18 and TRBJ1-1; 8 positions match TRBD1. Germline CDR1 is KGHSH and CDR2 is LQKENI. The CDR3 length is 16 residues. Trimming took 3 bases from V and 8 from J; bases not matched to a gene: 14.

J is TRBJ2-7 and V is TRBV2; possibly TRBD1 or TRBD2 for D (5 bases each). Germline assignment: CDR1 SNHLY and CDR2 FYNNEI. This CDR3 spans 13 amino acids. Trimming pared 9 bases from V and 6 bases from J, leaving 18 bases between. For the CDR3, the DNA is TGTGCCAGTTCTTCCGGGACCTACGGCGAGCAGTACTTC. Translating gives CASSSGTYGEQYF.

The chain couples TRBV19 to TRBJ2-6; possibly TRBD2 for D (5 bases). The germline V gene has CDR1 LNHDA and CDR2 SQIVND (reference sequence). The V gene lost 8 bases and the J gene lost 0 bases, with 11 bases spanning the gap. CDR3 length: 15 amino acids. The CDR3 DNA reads TGTGCCAGTGAGGGTCAATACTCTGGGGCCAACGTCCTGACTTTC. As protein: CASEGQYSGANVLTF.

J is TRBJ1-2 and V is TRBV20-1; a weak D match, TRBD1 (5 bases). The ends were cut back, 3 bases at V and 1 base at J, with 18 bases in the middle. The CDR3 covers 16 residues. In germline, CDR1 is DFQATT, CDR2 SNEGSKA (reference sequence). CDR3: CSASPGISGGNYGYTF. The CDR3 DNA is TGCAGTGCTAGCCCGGGTATTAGCGGGGGTAACTATGGCTACACCTTC.

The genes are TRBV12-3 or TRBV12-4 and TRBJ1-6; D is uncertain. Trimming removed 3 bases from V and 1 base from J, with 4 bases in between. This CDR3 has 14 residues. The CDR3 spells CASSLTSYNSPLHF. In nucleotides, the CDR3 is TGTGCCAGCAGTTTGACTTCCTATAATTCACCCCTCCACTTT.

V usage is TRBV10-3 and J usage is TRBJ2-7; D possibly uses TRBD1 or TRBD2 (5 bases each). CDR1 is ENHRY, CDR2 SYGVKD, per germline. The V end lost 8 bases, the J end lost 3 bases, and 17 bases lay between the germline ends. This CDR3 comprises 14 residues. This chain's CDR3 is CAIWSGAANYEQYF. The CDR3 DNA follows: TGTGCCATCTGGTCCGGGGCAGCAAACTACGAGCAGTACTTC.

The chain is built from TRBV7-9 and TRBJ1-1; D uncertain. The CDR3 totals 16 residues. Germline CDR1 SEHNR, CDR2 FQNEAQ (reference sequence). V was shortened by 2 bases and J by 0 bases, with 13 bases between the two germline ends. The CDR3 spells CASSLLSAKMNTEAFF. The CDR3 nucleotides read TGTGCCAGCAGCTTACTCTCAGCCAAGATGAACACTGAAGCTTTCTTT.

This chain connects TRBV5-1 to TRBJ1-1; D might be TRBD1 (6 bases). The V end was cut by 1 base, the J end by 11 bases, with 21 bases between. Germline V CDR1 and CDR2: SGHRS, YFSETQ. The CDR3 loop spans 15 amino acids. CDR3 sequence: CASSLPGHLSGVAFF. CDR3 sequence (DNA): TGCGCCAGCAGCTTGCCGGGACATCTGTCGGGAGTGGCTTTCTTT.

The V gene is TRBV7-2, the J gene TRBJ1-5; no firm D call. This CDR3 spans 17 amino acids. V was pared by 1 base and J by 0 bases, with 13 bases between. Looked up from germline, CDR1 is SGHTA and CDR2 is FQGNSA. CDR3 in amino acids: CASSLGQLTYSNQPQHF. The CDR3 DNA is TGTGCCAGCAGCTTAGGTCAGTTAACTTATAGCAATCAGCCCCAGCATTTT.

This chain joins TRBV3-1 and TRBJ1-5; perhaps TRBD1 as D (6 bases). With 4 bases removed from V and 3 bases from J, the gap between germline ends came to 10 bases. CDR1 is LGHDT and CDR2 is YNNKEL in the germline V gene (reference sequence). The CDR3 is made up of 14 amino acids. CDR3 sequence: CASSPRTDNQPQHF. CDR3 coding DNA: TGTGCCAGCAGCCCCCGGACAGACAATCAGCCCCAGCATTTT.

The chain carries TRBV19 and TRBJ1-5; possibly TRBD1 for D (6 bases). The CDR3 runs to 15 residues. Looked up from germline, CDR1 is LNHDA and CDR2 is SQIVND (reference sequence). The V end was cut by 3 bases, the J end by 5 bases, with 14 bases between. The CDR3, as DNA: TGTGCCAGTAGTATTCGGGGGGCCCGTGATCAGCCCCAGCATTTT. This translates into CASSIRGARDQPQHF.

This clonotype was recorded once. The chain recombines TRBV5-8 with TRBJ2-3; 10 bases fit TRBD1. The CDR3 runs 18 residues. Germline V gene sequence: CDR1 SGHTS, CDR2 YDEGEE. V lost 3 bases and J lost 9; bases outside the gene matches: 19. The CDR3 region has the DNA TGTGCCAGCAGCTCAGGCATGTTGGGGACAGGGGCCCAGGGGACGCAGTATTTT. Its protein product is CASSSGMLGTGAQGTQYF.

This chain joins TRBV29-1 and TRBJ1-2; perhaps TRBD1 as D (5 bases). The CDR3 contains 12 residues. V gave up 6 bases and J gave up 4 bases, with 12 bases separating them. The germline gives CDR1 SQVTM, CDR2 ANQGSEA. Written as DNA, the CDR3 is TGCAGCGTCTTCGGGACCTCCTATGGCTACACCTTC. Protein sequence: CSVFGTSYGYTF.

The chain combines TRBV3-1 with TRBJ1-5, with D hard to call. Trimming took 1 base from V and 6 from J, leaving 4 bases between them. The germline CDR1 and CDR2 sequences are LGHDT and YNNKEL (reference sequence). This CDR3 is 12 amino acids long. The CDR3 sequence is CASSQGSQPQHF. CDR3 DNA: TGTGCCAGCAGCCAAGGAAGTCAGCCCCAGCATTTT. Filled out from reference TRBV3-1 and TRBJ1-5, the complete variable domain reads DTAVSQTPKYLVTQMGNDKSIKCEQNLGHDTMYWYKQDSKKFLKIMFSYNNKELIINETVPNRFSPKSPDKAHLNLHINSLELGDSAVYFCASSQGSQPQHFGDGTRLSIL.

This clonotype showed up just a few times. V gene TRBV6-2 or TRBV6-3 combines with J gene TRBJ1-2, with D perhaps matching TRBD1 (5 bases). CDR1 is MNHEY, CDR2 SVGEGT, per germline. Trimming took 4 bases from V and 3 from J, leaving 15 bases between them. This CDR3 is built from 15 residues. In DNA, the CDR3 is TGTGCCAGCAGTTCCCCCGCAGGGTCCGACTATGGCTACACCTTC. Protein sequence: CASSSPAGSDYGYTF.

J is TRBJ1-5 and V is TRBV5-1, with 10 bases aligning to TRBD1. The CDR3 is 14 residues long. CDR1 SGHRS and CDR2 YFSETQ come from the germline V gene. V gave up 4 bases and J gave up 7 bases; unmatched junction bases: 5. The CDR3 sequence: CASSLTGGRQPQHF. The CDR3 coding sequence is TGCGCCAGCAGCCTGACAGGGGGCAGACAGCCCCAGCATTTT.

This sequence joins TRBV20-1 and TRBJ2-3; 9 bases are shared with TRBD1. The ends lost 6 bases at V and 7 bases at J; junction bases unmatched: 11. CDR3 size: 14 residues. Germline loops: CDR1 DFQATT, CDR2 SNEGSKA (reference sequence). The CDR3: CSARTGGAGHTQYF. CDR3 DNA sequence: TGCAGTGCAAGAACAGGGGGCGCAGGACATACGCAGTATTTT.

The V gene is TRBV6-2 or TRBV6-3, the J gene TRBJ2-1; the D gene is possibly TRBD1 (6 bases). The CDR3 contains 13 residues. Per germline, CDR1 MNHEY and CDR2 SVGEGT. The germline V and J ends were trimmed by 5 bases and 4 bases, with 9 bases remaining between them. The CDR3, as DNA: TGTGCCAGCAGTAGGACAGTTTACAATGAGCAGTTCTTC. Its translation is CASSRTVYNEQFF.

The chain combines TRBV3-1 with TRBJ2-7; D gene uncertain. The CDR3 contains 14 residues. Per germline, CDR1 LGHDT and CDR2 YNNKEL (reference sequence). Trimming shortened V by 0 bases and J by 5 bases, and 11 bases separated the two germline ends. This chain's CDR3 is CASSQEIQLNEQYF. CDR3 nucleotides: TGTGCCAGCAGCCAAGAGATCCAGCTGAACGAGCAGTACTTC.

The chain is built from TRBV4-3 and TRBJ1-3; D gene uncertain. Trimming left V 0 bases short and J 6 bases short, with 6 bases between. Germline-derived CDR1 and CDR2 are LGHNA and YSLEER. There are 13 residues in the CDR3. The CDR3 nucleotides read TGCGCCAGCAGCCAAGATCGTGAAAACACCATATATTTT. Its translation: CASSQDRENTIYF.

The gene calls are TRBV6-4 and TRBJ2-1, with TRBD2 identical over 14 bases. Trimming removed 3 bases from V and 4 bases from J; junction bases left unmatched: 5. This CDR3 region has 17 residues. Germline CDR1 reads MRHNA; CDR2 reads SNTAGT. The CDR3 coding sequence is TGTGCCAGCAGTGAAACAGGGACTAGCGGGGGTTACAATGAGCAGTTCTTC. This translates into CASSETGTSGGYNEQFF.

As DNA, the CDR3 is TGTGCCAGCAGCCTTCCGGGACAGACCTACGAGCAGTACTTC. Translation: CASSLPGQTYEQYF. The chain couples TRBV3-1 to TRBJ2-7; TRBD1 matches at 7 bases. CDR3 size: 14 residues. Trimming cost V 4 bases and J 2 bases; bases outside gene matches: 5. CDR1 is LGHDT and CDR2 is YNNKEL in the germline V gene (reference sequence).

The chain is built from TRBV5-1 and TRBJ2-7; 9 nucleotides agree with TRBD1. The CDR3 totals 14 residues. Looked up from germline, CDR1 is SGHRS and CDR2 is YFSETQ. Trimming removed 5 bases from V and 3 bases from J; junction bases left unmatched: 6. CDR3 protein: CASRRTGVSYEQYF. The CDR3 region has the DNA TGCGCCAGCAGAAGGACAGGGGTTAGCTACGAGCAGTACTTC.

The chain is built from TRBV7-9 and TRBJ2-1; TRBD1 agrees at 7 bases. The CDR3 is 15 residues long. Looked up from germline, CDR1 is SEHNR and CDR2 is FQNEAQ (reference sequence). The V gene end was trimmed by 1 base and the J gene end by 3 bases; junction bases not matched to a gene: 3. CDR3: CASSLEGAGYNEQFF. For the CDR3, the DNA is TGTGCCAGCAGCTTAGAGGGGGCCGGCTACAATGAGCAGTTCTTC.

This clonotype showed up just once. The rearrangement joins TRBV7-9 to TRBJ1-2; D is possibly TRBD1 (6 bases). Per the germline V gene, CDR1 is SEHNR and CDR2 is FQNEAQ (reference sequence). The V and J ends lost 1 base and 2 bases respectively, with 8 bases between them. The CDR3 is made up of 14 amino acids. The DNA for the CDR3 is TGTGCCAGCAGCTTAGGACAGGAAAACTATGGCTACACCTTC. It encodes CASSLGQENYGYTF. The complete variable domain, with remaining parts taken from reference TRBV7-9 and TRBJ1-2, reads DTGVSQNPRHKITKRGQNVTFRCDPISEHNRLYWYRQTLGQGPEFLTYFQNEAQLEKSRLLSDRFSAERPKGSFSTLEIQRTEQGDSAMYLCASSLGQENYGYTFGSGTRLTVV.

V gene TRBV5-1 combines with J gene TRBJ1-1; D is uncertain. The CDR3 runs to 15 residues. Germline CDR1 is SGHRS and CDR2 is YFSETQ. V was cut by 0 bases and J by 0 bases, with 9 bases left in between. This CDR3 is CASSLARTVNTEAFF. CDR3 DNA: TGCGCCAGCAGCTTGGCCAGGACGGTGAACACTGAAGCTTTCTTT.

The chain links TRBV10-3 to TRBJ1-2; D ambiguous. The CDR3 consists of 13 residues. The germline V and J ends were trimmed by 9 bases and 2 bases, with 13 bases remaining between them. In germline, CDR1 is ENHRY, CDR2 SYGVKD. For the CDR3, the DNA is TGTGCCATACGAGAGGACGGAAACTATGGCTACACCTTC. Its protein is CAIREDGNYGYTF.